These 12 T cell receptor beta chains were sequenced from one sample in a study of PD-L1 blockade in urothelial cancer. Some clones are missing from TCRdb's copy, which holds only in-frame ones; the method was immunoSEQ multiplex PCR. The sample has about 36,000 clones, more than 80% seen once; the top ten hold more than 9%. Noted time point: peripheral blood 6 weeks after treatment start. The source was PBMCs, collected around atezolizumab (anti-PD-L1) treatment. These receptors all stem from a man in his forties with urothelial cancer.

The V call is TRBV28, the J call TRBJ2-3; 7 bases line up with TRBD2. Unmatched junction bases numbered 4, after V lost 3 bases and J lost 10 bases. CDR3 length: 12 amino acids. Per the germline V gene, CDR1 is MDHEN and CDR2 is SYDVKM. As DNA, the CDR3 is TGTGCCAGCAGTTTCACGGGGGGTTCGCAGTATTTT. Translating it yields CASSFTGGSQYF.

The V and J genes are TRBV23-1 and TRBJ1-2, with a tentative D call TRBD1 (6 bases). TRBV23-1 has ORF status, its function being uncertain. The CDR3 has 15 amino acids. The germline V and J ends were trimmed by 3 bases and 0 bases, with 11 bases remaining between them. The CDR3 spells CASSQSDRANYGYTF. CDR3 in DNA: TGCGCCAGCAGTCAGTCGGACAGAGCTAACTATGGCTACACCTTC.

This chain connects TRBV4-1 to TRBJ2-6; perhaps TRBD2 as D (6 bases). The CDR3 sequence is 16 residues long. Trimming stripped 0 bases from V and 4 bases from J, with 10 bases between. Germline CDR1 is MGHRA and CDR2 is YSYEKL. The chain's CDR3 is CASSQEGGAGANVLTF. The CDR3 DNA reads TGCGCCAGCAGCCAAGAGGGGGGAGCAGGGGCCAACGTCCTGACTTTC.

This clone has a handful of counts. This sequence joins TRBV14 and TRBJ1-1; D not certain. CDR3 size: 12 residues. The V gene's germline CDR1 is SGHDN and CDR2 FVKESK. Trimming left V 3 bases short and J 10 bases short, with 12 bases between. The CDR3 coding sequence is TGTGCCAGCAGCCAGTCCCGTAATCGAGCTTTCTTT. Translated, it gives CASSQSRNRAFF.

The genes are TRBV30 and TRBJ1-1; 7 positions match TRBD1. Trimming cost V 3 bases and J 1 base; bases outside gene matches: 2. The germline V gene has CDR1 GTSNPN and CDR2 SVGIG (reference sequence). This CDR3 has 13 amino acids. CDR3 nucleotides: TGTGCCTGGAGAGGGACAGCGAACACTGAAGCTTTCTTT. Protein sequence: CAWRGTANTEAFF.

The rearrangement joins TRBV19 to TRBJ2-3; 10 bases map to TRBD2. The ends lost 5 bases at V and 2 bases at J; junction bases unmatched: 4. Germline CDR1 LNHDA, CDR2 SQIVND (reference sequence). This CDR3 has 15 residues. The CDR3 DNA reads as TGTGCCAGTAGTGCACTAGCGGGGTCCACAGATACGCAGTATTTT. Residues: CASSALAGSTDTQYF.

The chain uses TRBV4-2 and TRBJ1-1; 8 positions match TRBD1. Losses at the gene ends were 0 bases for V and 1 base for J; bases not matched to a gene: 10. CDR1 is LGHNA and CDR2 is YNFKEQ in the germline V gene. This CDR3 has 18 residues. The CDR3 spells CASSQEKVNRGKNTEAFF. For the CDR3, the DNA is TGTGCCAGCAGCCAAGAAAAGGTCAACAGGGGGAAGAACACTGAAGCTTTCTTT.

The CDR3 loop reads CASSLEKASGRYEQYF. CDR3 coding DNA: TGTGCCAGCAGCTTGGAAAAAGCTAGCGGGAGATACGAGCAGTACTTC. V is TRBV5-4 and J is TRBJ2-7; 10 bases are a match to TRBD2. The germline CDR1 and CDR2 sequences are SGHNT and YYREEE (reference sequence). Trimming cost V 0 bases and J 4 bases; bases outside gene matches: 7. This CDR3 contains 16 residues.

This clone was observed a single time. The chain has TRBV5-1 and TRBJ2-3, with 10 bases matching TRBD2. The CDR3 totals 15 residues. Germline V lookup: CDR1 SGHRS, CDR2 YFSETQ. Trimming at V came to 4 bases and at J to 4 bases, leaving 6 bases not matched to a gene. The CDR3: CASSVTSGIADTQYF. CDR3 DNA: TGCGCCAGCAGCGTAACTAGCGGGATTGCAGATACGCAGTATTTT.

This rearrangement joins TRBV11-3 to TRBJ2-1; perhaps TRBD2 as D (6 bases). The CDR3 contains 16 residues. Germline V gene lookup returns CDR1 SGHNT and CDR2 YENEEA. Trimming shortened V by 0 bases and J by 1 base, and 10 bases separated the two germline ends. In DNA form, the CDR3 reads TGTGCCAGCAGCTTAGACCGGGAGCCATCCTACAATGAGCAGTTCTTC. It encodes CASSLDREPSYNEQFF.

CDR3 region: CASSRQGSLYEQYF. For the CDR3, the DNA is TGCGCCAGCAGCCGACAGGGTTCCCTCTACGAGCAGTACTTC. The rearrangement links TRBV4-1 to TRBJ2-7; 7 bases agree with TRBD1. CDR1 is MGHRA, CDR2 YSYEKL, per germline. The CDR3 length is 14 residues. Trimming removed 4 bases from V and 3 bases from J; junction bases left unmatched: 6.

The CDR3 spells CASSERTGGINEQFF. As DNA, the CDR3 is TGTGCCAGCAGTGAGAGGACAGGGGGCATCAATGAGCAGTTCTTC. V is TRBV25-1 and J is TRBJ2-1; 11 bases map to TRBD1. CDR3 length: 15 residues. V was clipped by 3 bases and J by 6 bases; unmatched bases: 4. Germline V gene data show CDR1 as MGHDK and CDR2 as SYGVNS.